This TCR beta chain originates from a study of long-term antiretroviral therapy in people with HIV. Findings and caveats of the study: Transplant-donor-level diversity was not reached after ART, though diversity increased. Controls showed broader CDR3 length ranges than did the HIV repertoires.

At the survey level, the v3.0 immunoSEQ assay was run. Samples were sequenced targeting 40,000-50,000 T-cell genomes each. TCRdb's table, derived via immunoSEQ multiplex PCR, lists solely in-frame clones and lacks some. This table holds about 28,000 clones, about four fifths found once. As concerns this clone: Its target is not known.

The CDR3 runs 14 residues. Looked up from germline, CDR1 is SGHTS and CDR2 is YDEGEE. The ends lost 5 bases at V and 2 bases at J; junction bases unmatched: 4. Sampling of each donor yielded at least one pre-ART PBMC sample and at least two post-ART PBMC samples. This material consisted of unsorted PBMCs, taken 3 years after starting antiretroviral therapy. The J gene is TRBJ2-7, the V gene TRBV5-8; 10 bases map to TRBD1. This receptor was taken from a man aged 35-49 years with HIV. CDR3 amino acids: CASSGQGGTYEQYF. CDR3 DNA: TGTGCCAGCAGTGGACAGGGGGGGACCTACGAGCAGTACTTC.